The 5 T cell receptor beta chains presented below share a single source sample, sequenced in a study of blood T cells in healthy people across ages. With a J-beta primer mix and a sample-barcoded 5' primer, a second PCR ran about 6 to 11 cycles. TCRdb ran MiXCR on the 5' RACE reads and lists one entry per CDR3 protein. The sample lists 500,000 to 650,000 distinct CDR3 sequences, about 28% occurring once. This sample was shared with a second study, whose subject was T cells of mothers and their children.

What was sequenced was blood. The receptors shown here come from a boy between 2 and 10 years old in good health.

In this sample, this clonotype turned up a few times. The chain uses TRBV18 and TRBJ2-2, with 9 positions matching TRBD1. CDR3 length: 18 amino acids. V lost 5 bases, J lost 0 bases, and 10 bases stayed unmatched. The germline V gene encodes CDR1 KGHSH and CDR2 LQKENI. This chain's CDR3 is CASSITGTGRSNTGELFF. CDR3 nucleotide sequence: TGTGCCAGCTCAATCACCGGGACAGGGCGCTCGAACACCGGGGAGCTGTTTTTT.

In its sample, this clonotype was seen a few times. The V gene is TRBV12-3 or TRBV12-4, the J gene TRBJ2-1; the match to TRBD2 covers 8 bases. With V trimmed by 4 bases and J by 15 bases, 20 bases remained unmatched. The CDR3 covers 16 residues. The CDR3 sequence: CASSSLGSGKFGWRFF. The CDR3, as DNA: TGTGCCAGCAGTTCCCTGGGTAGCGGGAAATTCGGGTGGCGGTTCTTC.

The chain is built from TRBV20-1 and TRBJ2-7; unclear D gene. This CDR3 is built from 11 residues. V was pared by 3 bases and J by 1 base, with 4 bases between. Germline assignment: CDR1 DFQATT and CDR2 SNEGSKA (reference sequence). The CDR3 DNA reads TGCAGTGCTAGTCTATCCTACGAGCAGTACTTC. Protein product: CSASLSYEQYF.

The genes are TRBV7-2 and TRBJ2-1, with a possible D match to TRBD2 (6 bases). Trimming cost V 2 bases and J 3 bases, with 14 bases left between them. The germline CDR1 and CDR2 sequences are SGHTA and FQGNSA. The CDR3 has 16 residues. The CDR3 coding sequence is TGTGCCAGCAGCTTATCTAGCGCCCTGGGCTACAATGAGCAGTTCTTC. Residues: CASSLSSALGYNEQFF.

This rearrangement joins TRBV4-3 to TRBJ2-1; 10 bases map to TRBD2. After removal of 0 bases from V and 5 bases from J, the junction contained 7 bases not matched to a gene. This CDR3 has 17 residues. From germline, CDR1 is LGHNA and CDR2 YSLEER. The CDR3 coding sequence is TGCGCCAGCAGCCAAGATCTACTAGCGGGAAGGGACAATGAGCAGTTCTTC. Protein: CASSQDLLAGRDNEQFF.